This is a list of T cell receptor beta chains from one sample in a study of blood T cell repertoires in COVID-19. Some clones are missing from TCRdb's copy, which holds only in-frame ones; the method was immunoSEQ multiplex PCR. The sample has tens of thousands of clones, around 84% seen once. Sequencing was done on a sample of peripheral blood. The receptors stem from a human donor in a cohort sampled during active COVID-19. The CDR3 runs from the conserved cysteine through the conserved F or W. D genes are given only for firm matches. Clone size appears in some rows only: once, few, many, or a class for an expanded clone.

>TRBD2|TRBV5-6|NA|TRBJ2-3
CASSLDMGLSTDTQYF
TGTGCCAGCAGCTTGGACATGGGACTAAGCACAGATACGCAGTATTTT
>NA|TRBV18|NA|TRBJ1-1
CASSPPWGGTEAFF
TGTGCCAGCTCACCACCGTGGGGAGGGACTGAAGCTTTCTTT
>TRBD2|TRBV11-3|few|TRBJ2-7
CASSFGSSGSYEQYF
TGTGCCAGCAGCTTCGGGTCTAGCGGCTCCTACGAGCAGTACTTC
>TRBD2|TRBV29-1|NA|TRBJ2-3
CSVERRLAGTDTQYF
TGCAGCGTGGAGAGAAGACTAGCGGGAACAGATACGCAGTATTTT
>TRBD2|TRBV4-1|NA|TRBJ2-1
CASSQVMAGVQFF
TGCGCCAGCAGCCAAGTCATGGCGGGAGTGCAGTTCTTC
>TRBD1|TRBV10-2|few|TRBJ1-1
CASGRQGVTEAFF
TGCGCCAGCGGGCGGCAGGGGGTAACTGAAGCTTTCTTT
>TRBD1|TRBV27|NA|TRBJ1-6
CASSFLDREGSPLHF
TGTGCCAGCAGTTTCCTGGACAGGGAAGGTTCACCCCTCCACTTT
>TRBD2|TRBV5-5|NA|TRBJ2-1
CASSLASKAGGLNEQFF
TGTGCCAGCAGCTTGGCCAGTAAAGCGGGAGGGCTCAATGAGCAGTTCTTC
>NA|TRBV18|NA|TRBJ1-5
CASSPSEDPRGQPQHF
TGTGCCAGCTCACCCTCAGAGGACCCCCGAGGGCAGCCCCAGCATTTT
>NA|TRBV5-6|NA|TRBJ1-5
CASSESSYSNQPQHF
TGTGCCAGCAGCGAAAGTTCCTATAGCAATCAGCCCCAGCATTTT
>NA|TRBV18|NA|TRBJ1-6
CASSPNPGLSSYNSPLHF
TGTGCCAGCTCACCAAATCCGGGGTTGAGCTCCTATAATTCACCCCTCCACTTT
>NA|TRBV19|NA|TRBJ1-5
CASTSWQAGANQPQHF
TGTGCCAGTACCTCTTGGCAGGCAGGTGCCAATCAGCCCCAGCATTTT
>TRBD2|TRBV3-1/TRBV3-2|few|TRBJ2-2
CASSPSGRITGELFF
TGTGCCAGCAGCCCTAGCGGGAGAATCACCGGGGAGCTGTTTTTT
>NA|TRBV7-9|NA|TRBJ2-1
CASSLMSGNNEQFF
TGTGCCAGCAGCTTAATGTCAGGGAACAATGAGCAGTTCTTC
>NA|TRBV12-2|once|TRBJ1-2
CASRLARTGDHYGYTF
TGTGCAAGTCGCTTAGCCCGGACAGGGGACCACTATGGCTACACCTTC
>TRBD2|TRBV7-3|NA|TRBJ2-1
CASSLNSGLTYNEQFF
TGTGCCAGCAGCTTAAATAGCGGGCTTACCTACAATGAGCAGTTCTTC
>NA|TRBV3-1/TRBV3-2|NA|TRBJ1-1
CASSHAFAGISEAFF
TGTGCCAGCAGCCATGCGTTTGCAGGGATCTCTGAAGCTTTCTTT
>TRBD2|TRBV5-4|NA|TRBJ2-2
CASSFGLAGDNGELFF
TGTGCCAGCAGCTTTGGACTAGCGGGAGATAACGGGGAGCTGTTTTTT
>TRBD2|TRBV9|NA|TRBJ2-5
CASSQGLAGAQETQYF
TGTGCCAGCAGCCAGGGACTAGCGGGGGCCCAAGAGACCCAGTACTTC
>TRBD2|TRBV4-2|NA|TRBJ2-1
CASSQEERGGSYNEQFF
TGTGCCAGCAGCCAAGAAGAGCGGGGGGGCTCCTACAATGAGCAGTTCTTC